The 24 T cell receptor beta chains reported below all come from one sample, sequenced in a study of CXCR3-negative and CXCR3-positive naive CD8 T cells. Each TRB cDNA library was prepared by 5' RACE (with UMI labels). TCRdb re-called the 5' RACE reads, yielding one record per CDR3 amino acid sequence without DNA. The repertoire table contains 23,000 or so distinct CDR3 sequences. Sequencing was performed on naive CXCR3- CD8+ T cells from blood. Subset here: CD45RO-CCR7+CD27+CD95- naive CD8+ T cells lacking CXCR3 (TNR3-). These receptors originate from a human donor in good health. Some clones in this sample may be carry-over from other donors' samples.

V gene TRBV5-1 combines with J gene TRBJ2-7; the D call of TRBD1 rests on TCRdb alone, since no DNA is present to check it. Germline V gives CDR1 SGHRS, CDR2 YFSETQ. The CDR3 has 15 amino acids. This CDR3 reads CASSFLYRTGYEQYF.

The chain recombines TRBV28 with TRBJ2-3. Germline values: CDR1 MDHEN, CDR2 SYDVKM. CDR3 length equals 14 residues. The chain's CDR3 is CASSQLRQADTQYF.

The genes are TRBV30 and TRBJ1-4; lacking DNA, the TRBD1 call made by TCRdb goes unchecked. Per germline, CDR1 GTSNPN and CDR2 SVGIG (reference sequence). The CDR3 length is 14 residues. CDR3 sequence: CACSFDREVEKLFF.

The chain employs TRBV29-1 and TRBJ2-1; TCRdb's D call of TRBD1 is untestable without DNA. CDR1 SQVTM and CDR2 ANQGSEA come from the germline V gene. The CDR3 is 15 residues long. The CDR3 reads CSVVRRTTGMNEQFF.

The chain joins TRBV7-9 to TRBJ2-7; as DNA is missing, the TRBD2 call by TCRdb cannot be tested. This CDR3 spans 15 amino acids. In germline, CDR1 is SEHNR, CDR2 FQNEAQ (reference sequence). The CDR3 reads CASSTKTSGGSEQYF.

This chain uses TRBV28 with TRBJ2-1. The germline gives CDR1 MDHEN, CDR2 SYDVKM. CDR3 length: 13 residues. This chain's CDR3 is CASSLSITNEQFF.

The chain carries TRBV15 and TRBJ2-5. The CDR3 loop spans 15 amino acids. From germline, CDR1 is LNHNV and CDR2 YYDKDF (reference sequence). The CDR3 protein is CATSRDRSPQETQYF.

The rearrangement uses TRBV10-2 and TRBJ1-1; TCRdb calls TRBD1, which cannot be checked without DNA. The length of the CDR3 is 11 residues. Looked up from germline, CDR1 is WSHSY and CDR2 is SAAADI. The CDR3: CASSEGGEAFF.

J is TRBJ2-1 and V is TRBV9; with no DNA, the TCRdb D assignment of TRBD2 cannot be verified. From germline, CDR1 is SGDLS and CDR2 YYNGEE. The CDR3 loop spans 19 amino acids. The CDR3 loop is CASSPRTSSGGAVYNEQFF. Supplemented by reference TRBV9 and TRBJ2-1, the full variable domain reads DSGVTQTPKHLITATGQRVTLRCSPRSGDLSVYWYQQSLDQGLQFLIQYYNGEERAKGNILERFSAQQFPDLHSELNLSSLELGDSALYFCASSPRTSSGGAVYNEQFFGPGTRLTVL.

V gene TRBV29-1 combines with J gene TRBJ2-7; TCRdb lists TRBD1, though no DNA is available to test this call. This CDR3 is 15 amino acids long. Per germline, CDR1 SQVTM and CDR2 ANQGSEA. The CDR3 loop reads CSALSRDRVTYEQYF.

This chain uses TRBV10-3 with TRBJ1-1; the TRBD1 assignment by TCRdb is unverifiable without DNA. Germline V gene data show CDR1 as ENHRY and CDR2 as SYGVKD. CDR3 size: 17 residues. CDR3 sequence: CAISESGGARMNTEAFF.

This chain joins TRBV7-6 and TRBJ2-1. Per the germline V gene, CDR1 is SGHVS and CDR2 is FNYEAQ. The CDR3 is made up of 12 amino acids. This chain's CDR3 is CASSVTSNEQFF.

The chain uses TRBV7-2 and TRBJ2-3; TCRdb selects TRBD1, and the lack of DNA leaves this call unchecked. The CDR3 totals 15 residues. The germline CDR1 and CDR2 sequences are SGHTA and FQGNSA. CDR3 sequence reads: CASSFLRDNPDTQYF. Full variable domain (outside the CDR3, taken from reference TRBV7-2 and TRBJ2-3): GAGVSQSPSNKVTEKGKDVELRCDPISGHTALYWYRQSLGQGLEFLIYFQGNSAPDKSGLPSDRFSAERTGGSVSTLTIQRTQQEDSAVYLCASSFLRDNPDTQYFGPGTRLTVL.

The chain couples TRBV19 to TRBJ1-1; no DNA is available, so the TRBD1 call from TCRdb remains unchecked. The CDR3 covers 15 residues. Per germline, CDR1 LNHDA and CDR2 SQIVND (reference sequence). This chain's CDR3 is CASSTGTGEYTEAFF.

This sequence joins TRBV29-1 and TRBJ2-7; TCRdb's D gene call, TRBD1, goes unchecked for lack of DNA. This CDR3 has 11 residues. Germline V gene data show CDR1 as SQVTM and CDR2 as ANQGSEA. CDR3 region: CSAGTENEQFF.

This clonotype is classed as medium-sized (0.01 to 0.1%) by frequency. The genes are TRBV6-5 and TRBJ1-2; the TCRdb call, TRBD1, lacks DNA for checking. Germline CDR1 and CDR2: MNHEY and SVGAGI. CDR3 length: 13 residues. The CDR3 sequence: CASSSQGAAGYTF.

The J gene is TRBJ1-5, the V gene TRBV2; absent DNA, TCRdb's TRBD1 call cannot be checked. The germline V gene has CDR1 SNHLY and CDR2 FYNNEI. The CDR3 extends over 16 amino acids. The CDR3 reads CASRTGQGAFSQPQHF.

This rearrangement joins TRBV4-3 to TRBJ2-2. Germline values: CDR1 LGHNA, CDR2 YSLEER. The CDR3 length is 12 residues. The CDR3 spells CASSPHGGELFF.

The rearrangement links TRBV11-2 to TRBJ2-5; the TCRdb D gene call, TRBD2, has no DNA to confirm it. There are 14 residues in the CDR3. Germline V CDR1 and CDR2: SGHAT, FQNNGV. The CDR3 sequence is CASSSSGLASPQYF.

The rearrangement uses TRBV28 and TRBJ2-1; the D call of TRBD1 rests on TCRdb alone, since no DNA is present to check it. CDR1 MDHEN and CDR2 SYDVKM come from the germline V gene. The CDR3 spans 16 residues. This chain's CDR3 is CASSHPPHRNGNEQFF.

The CDR3 sequence: CASSQWTGVDGYTF. The gene calls are TRBV7-9 and TRBJ1-2; the TRBD1 assignment by TCRdb is unverifiable without DNA. This CDR3 region has 14 residues. Germline CDR1 and CDR2: SEHNR and FQNEAQ (reference sequence).

The CDR3 loop is CASSYRASGGYSTDTQYF. This chain joins TRBV7-8 and TRBJ2-3; TCRdb returns TRBD2, unconfirmable since there is no DNA. Per the germline V gene, CDR1 is SGHVS and CDR2 is FQNEAQ. There are 18 residues in the CDR3.

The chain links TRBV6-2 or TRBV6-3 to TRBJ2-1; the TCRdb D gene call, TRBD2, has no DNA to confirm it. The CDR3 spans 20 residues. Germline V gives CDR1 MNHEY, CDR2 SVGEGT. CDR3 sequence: CASSYPHMGWGLADDNEQFF.

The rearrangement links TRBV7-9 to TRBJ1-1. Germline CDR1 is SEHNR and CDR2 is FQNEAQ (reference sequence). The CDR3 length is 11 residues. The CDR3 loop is CASSFRPEAFF.